This TCR beta chain came from a study of blood T cell repertoires in COVID-19. Germline V gene lookup returns CDR1 SGHRS and CDR2 YFSETQ. The V and J ends lost 0 bases and 1 base respectively, with 13 bases between them. The CDR3 totals 16 residues. Measured with immunoSEQ multiplex PCR; TCRdb has only the in-frame clones, and not every one. The table lists over 65,000 clones, 70% to 90% of them singletons, with under 20% in the top ten. This receptor was identified in a man aged 80 or over with active or convalescent COVID-19. What was sequenced was peripheral blood. This chain connects TRBV5-1 to TRBJ1-1; no firm D call. The CDR3 protein is CASSLVRSRGNTEAFF. In nucleotides, the CDR3 is TGCGCCAGCAGCTTGGTGAGGTCTCGGGGGAACACTGAAGCTTTCTTT.